This T cell receptor beta chain was sequenced for a study of shared clonotypes between healthy human individuals. Study summary: The study used three CD4 naive, three CD4 memory, two CD8 naive and one CD8 memory plate per donor.

About this clone itself: What it binds is not known.

Study-level points and caveats: An effect of sequencing depth on clonotype sharing among donors was expected.

Data came from immunoSEQ multiplex PCR; TCRdb stores just in-frame clones and leaves some out. The data hold about 2.4 million clones, with approximately 94% observed a single time. The CDR3 extends over 14 amino acids. Per germline, CDR1 KGHSH and CDR2 LQKENI. V was cut by 2 bases and J by 6 bases, with 11 bases left in between. Into CD45RA+ naive and CD45RA-negative memory subsets, the CD4+ cells were split. The clonotype was recovered from a man aged 18-30 years in good health. The specimen sequenced was naive CD4+ T cells sorted from blood. Subset reported: CD45RA+ positively selected. V and J are TRBV18 and TRBJ2-1; possibly TRBD1 for D (6 bases). The CDR3: CASSPSGTTNEQFF. The CDR3 region has the DNA TGTGCCAGCTCACCATCCGGGACAACCAATGAGCAGTTCTTC.